Presented here are 7 T cell receptor beta chains from one specimen sequenced in a study of shared clonotypes between healthy human individuals. Using immunoSEQ multiplex PCR, the repertoire was profiled, and TCRdb retains in-frame clones only, with some absent. The table lists around 500,000 clones, 81% of them singletons, with 10% to 15% in the top ten. The sample consisted of PBMCs. These receptors all come from a woman aged 35 to 49 in good health. Some clones in this sample may be carry-over from other donors' samples.

J is TRBJ2-1 and V is TRBV15; D is possibly TRBD2 (6 bases). The length of the CDR3 is 15 residues. CDR1 and CDR2 from the germline V gene are LNHNV and YYDKDF (reference sequence). V was clipped by 3 bases and J by 5 bases, with 14 bases between them. The CDR3 is CATSRDYLTDNEQFF. CDR3 in DNA: TGTGCCACCAGCAGGGACTATCTGACCGACAATGAGCAGTTCTTC.

The chain's CDR3 is CASSPTTTQGDYYNEQFF. The CDR3 region has the DNA TGTGCCAGCAGCCCAACCACTACACAGGGGGACTACTACAATGAGCAGTTCTTC. V and J are TRBV7-9 and TRBJ2-1, with a weak D call TRBD1 (8 bases). Trimming pared 5 bases from V and 3 bases from J, leaving 23 bases between. Per germline, CDR1 SEHNR and CDR2 FQNEAQ (reference sequence). The CDR3 has 18 amino acids.

For this clone: It differs at one base from a far larger clone, so likely a read error. The chain carries TRBV5-1 and TRBJ2-3, with D possibly matching TRBD1 (6 bases). The V gene's germline CDR1 is SGHRS and CDR2 YFSETQ. This CDR3 has 14 amino acids. Written as DNA, the CDR3 is TGCACCAGCAGCTTGGGGACAATGACAGATACGCAGTATTTT. Protein: CTSSLGTMTDTQYF. The entire variable domain, with the rest obtained from reference TRBV5-1 and TRBJ2-3, is as follows: KAGVTQTPRYLIKTRGQQVTLSCSPISGHRSVSWYQQTPGQGLQFLFEYFSETQRNKGNFPGRFSGRQFSNSRSEMNVSTLELGDSALYLCTSSLGTMTDTQYFGPGTRLTVL.

A word on this clone: This sample also contains other DNA sequences that code for the same CDR3. The V call is TRBV5-1, the J call TRBJ2-7; a possible D gene is TRBD1 (5 bases). CDR1 is SGHRS, CDR2 YFSETQ, per germline. V lost 3 bases to trimming and J lost 0 bases, with 10 bases between them. The CDR3 has 14 residues. The DNA of the CDR3 is TGCGCCAGCAGCTCAGGGTTGGCCTCCTACGAGCAGTACTTC. It is translated as CASSSGLASYEQYF.

This chain connects TRBV11-2 to TRBJ2-2; 9 positions match TRBD2. This CDR3 spans 14 amino acids. Germline CDR1 and CDR2: SGHAT and FQNNGV. Germline trimming cut 5 bases from V and 6 bases from J; bases unmatched to any gene: 4. The CDR3 nucleotides read TGTGCCAGCAGCCCCTTAGCGGGAGCCGGGGAGCTGTTTTTT. Translated, it gives CASSPLAGAGELFF.

The rearrangement joins TRBV12-2 to TRBJ1-5; the DNA was not compared with TRBD1, the D call given in the table. TRBV12-2 is tagged as a pseudogene. The CDR3 contains 13 residues. In DNA, the CDR3 is TGTGCAAGTCGCATGGACAGAAATCAGCCCCAGCATTTT. Translated: CASRMDRNQPQHF.

The V call is TRBV7-9, the J call TRBJ1-5; D remains ambiguous. The CDR3 sequence is 15 residues long. Germline loops: CDR1 SEHNR, CDR2 FQNEAQ (reference sequence). Trimming cost V 2 bases and J 3 bases, with 11 bases left between them. The CDR3 region is CASSLTGVSNQPQHF. The CDR3 DNA reads TGTGCCAGCAGCTTAACGGGAGTCTCCAATCAGCCCCAGCATTTT. Looking up the rest from reference TRBV7-9 and TRBJ1-5 gives the full variable domain: DTGVSQNPRHKITKRGQNVTFRCDPISEHNRLYWYRQTLGQGPEFLTYFQNEAQLEKSRLLSDRFSAERPKGSFSTLEIQRTEQGDSAMYLCASSLTGVSNQPQHFGDGTRLSIL.